This T cell receptor (beta chain) was captured by sequencing in a study of regulatory T cells in long-lasting Graves disease. V dropped 3 bases and J dropped 2 bases, with 9 bases sitting between them. The CDR3 is 14 amino acids. The germline V gene has CDR1 LNHDA and CDR2 SQIVND (reference sequence). Comments on this clonotype: The target antigen is unknown.

Indicated time point: persistent/refractory GD, antithyroid drugs over 5 years with positive TRAb. Scientists built the TCR library using RNA that was extracted from PBMCs. Investigators prepared the TCR beta libraries by applying iRepertoire HTBI primers and Arm-PCR of CDR3 regions. TCRdb re-called the multiplex PCR reads with MiXCR, one entry per CDR3 protein. The sample lists about 470,000 distinct CDR3 sequences; around a fifth were seen once. Study-wide points: Only peripheral blood was studied, not thyroid tissue. Reduced TCR diversity was observed in persistent Graves' patients versus newly diagnosed patients.

The chain employs TRBV19 and TRBJ2-3; no clear D gene. Sample: peripheral blood mononuclear cells (PBMCs), taken when the disease was refractory, from a patient treated with antithyroid drugs. The TCR was taken from a female donor with Graves disease. The CDR3 region is CASSIVTDTDTQYF. CDR3 DNA: TGTGCCAGTAGTATTGTGACCGACACAGATACGCAGTATTTT.